This T cell receptor beta chain was captured in a study of T cells in women clearing cervical HPV infection. About the research overall: HLA type stays a possible confounder, typing being limited.

Prevalent HPV16 infections were excluded; only incident single HPV16 infections included. Broader study findings: Cases carried less TRBV6-7 than controls: approximately 0.1% versus 0.16%. Each sample's T-cell count was unknown, possibly confounding richness.

V lost 4 bases, J lost 0 bases, and 14 bases lay in between. The germline gives CDR1 SGHRS, CDR2 YFSETQ. The CDR3 contains 17 residues. TCRdb keeps only in-frame clones here, not all; method: immunoSEQ multiplex PCR. The data include tens of thousands of clones; the top ten clones carry approximately 1%. A word on this clone: The antigen is undetermined. Coverage ceases 3 residues before the CDR3 finishes, and the germline J gene fills in the end.

The specimen was blood buffy coat. The rearrangement joins TRBV5-1 to TRBJ1-6; D ambiguous. This clonotype originated in a woman aged 18 to 69 with a cervical HPV16 infection that either progressed to CIN3+ or cleared (not recorded which). The sequenced CDR3 bases are TGCGCCAGCAGCATTGGCTCTCTGAGCTCCTATAATTCACCC. Translation: CASSIGSLSSYNSP. The CDR3 as a whole reads CASSIGSLSSYNSPLHF.